This TCR beta chain was documented in a study of radiation and T cells in renal cell carcinoma. Findings of the study overall: Baseline intratumoral clonotype presence is unknown without pretreatment biopsies.

The CDR3 contains 13 residues. CDR1 SGHVS and CDR2 FQNEAQ come from the germline V gene. The V and J ends lost 5 bases and 7 bases respectively, with 15 bases between them. Assay used: immunoSEQ multiplex PCR; TCRdb lists only in-frame clones, some missing. In the table there are nearly 50,000 clones, roughly 83% of which are singletons. Time point defined: baseline pretreatment blood. Treatment denoted: 15 Gy SBRT to primary tumor, nephrectomy 4 weeks later. Blood was sampled at baseline, 2 weeks and 4 weeks after SBRT. This renal cell carcinoma was of the clear cell type. Worth noting for this clone: The antigen remains undetermined.

The chain carries TRBV7-8 and TRBJ2-7; D may correspond to TRBD1 or TRBD2 (5 bases each). The specimen comprised blood, sampled from a patient whose treatment included radiotherapy and nephrectomy. The receptor was isolated from an older woman with renal cell carcinoma. The CDR3 here is CASSPRGAREQYF. In DNA, the CDR3 is TGTGCCAGCAGCCCCCGAGGGGCGAGGGAGCAGTACTTC.